This T cell receptor (beta chain) was identified in a study of cytomegalovirus exposure and HLA in healthy donors. The overall study: An earlier analysis identified more than 90 million unique TCR beta sequences in 150 million to 200 million T cells. Overall study results and limits: Follow-up analysis seemed to connect common viral pathogens with several of the most significant clusters identified. Among TCR beta chains of equal frequency, HLA-associated ones were more clonally expanded in a later analysis.

This clone qualifies as medium-sized. Antigen: not known. Vbeta (60) and Jbeta (13) primers were used in the PCR. Sequenced by immunoSEQ multiplex PCR; TCRdb stores in-frame clones only, minus some. This table has 150,000 to 200,000 clones, about 77% appearing once. The clonotype originates from a male donor in good health and CMV-seropositive. The sample comprised PBMCs.

CDR3 region: CASSQDVAGGPNEQFF. The CDR3 bases are TGCGCCAGCAGCCAAGATGTGGCGGGGGGGCCCAATGAGCAGTTCTTC. The rearrangement uses TRBV4-3 and TRBJ2-1, with 9 nucleotides matching TRBD2. In germline, CDR1 is LGHNA, CDR2 YSLEER. V shed 0 bases, J shed 6 bases, and the junction held 6 bases outside the gene matches. This CDR3 region has 16 residues.